This entry lists 7 T cell receptor beta chains sequenced from one sample in a study of cytomegalovirus exposure and HLA in healthy donors. Primers for the PCR totalled 60 Vbeta and 13 Jbeta. Here immunoSEQ multiplex PCR was the method, and the copy in TCRdb shows in-frame clones only, minus some. The sample has under 200,000 clones, approximately 80% seen once. Sequencing input: PBMCs. The receptors derive from a male donor in good health and CMV-seropositive.

The V and J genes are TRBV30 and TRBJ1-4; 7 bases are a match to TRBD1. With 0 bases clipped from V and 8 bases from J, the junction kept 15 bases outside the gene matches. Germline values: CDR1 GTSNPN, CDR2 SVGIG (reference sequence). This CDR3 spans 17 amino acids. CDR3 region: CAWSVSGGRRIREKLFF. CDR3 in DNA: TGTGCCTGGAGTGTATCAGGGGGTAGGAGGATTAGAGAAAAACTGTTTTTT.

The chain carries TRBV5-1 and TRBJ2-7; 10 bases agree with TRBD1. The junction had 11 bases not matched to a gene; V was cut back by 4 bases and J by 4 bases. There are 16 residues in the CDR3. Germline V gives CDR1 SGHRS, CDR2 YFSETQ. The CDR3 loop is CASSLTRTGGKYEQYF. The CDR3 DNA sequence: TGCGCCAGCAGCCTAACTAGGACAGGGGGGAAGTACGAGCAGTACTTC.

This chain links TRBV2 with TRBJ1-2, with D maybe TRBD1 (5 bases). CDR1 and CDR2 from the germline V gene are SNHLY and FYNNEI. This CDR3 is built from 13 residues. V was trimmed by 7 bases and J by 4 bases, leaving 13 bases between them. CDR3 nucleotide sequence: TGTGCCAGCACCGACAGTGACGTCTATGGCTACACCTTC. The encoded protein is CASTDSDVYGYTF.

This clone appeared a few times. The J gene is TRBJ2-1, the V gene TRBV7-9, with D hard to call. The CDR3 runs 13 residues. Germline CDR1 SEHNR, CDR2 FQNEAQ (reference sequence). The ends were cut back, 8 bases at V and 6 bases at J, with 14 bases in the middle. CDR3 in amino acids: CASSRQAGNEQFF. The CDR3 nucleotides read TGTGCCAGCTCCCGGCAAGCAGGCAATGAGCAGTTCTTC.

The table lists this clone with a few counts. V gene TRBV6-5 combines with J gene TRBJ1-4; 12 bases match TRBD1. The CDR3 runs to 16 residues. Germline CDR1 is MNHEY and CDR2 is SVGAGI. With 2 bases clipped from V and 8 bases from J, the junction kept 6 bases outside the gene matches. CDR3 sequence: CASSYDSGTGGEKLFF. DNA of the CDR3: TGTGCCAGCAGTTACGACTCCGGGACAGGGGGCGAAAAACTGTTTTTT.

As regards this clone: The junction differs from germline at one of its ends, possibly a read error. The rearrangement joins TRBV7-9 to TRBJ2-3; 12 nucleotides agree with TRBD2. The CDR3 contains 18 residues. The germline V gene encodes CDR1 SEHNR and CDR2 FQNEAQ (reference sequence). In DNA form, the CDR3 reads TGTTCCAGCAGCCAAGGGCTAAGGACTAGCGGGGAGGCAGATACGCAGTATTTT. Residues: CSSSQGLRTSGEADTQYF.

This chain connects TRBV4-2 to TRBJ2-5, with 9 bases aligning to TRBD2. Germline V gives CDR1 LGHNA, CDR2 YNFKEQ. The CDR3 spans 16 residues. V dropped 0 bases and J dropped 4; count of bases not matched to a gene: 6. CDR3 region: CASSQDLAGTPETQYF. The CDR3 DNA follows: TGTGCCAGCAGCCAAGACCTAGCGGGGACCCCAGAGACCCAGTACTTC.